This TCR beta chain derives from a study of blood T cell repertoires in COVID-19. Seattle patients were enrolled during active infection and followed longitudinally. V was trimmed by 4 bases and J by 7 bases, leaving 20 bases between them. Germline V gene data show CDR1 as SGDLS and CDR2 as YYNGEE. CDR3 length: 15 residues. Method: immunoSEQ multiplex PCR; TCRdb's copy keeps in-frame clones and lacks some. In the table there are 90,000 or so clones, approximately 88% of which are singletons. Source material: peripheral blood. The genes are TRBV9 and TRBJ1-2, with a possible D match to TRBD1 (6 bases). The clonotype comes from a man in his fifties or sixties with COVID-19, enrolled during active disease. CDR3: CASSQSDSRGGGYTF. The CDR3 DNA reads as TGTGCCAGCAGCCAATCGGACTCCCGAGGGGGTGGCTACACCTTC.